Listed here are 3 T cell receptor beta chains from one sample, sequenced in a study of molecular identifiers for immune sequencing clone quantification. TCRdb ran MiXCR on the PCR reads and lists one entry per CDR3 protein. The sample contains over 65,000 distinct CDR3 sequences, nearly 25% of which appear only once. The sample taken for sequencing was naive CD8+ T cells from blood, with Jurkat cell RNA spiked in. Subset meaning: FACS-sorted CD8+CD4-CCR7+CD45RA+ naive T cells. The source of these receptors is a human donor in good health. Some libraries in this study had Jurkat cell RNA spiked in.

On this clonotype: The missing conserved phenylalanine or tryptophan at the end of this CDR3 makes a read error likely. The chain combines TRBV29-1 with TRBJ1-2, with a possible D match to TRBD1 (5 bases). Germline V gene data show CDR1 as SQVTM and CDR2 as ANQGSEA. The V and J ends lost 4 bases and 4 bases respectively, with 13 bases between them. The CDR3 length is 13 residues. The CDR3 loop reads CSVVGGELYGYTS. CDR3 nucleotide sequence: TGCAGCGTTGTGGGGGGAGAGCTCTATGGCTACACCTCC.

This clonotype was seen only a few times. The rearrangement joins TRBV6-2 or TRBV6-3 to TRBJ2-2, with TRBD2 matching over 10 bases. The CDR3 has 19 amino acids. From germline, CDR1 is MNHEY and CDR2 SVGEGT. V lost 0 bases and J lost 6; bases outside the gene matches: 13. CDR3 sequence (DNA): TGTGCCAGCAGTTACTCAATACCAAGACTAGCGGGTCTGCCCGGGGAGCTGTTTTTT. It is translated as CASSYSIPRLAGLPGELFF.

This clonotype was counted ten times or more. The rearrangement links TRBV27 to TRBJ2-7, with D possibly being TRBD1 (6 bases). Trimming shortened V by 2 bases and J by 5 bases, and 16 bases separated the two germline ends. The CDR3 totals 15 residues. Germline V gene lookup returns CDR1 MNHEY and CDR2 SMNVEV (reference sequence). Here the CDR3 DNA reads TGTGCCAGCAGTTTAAGTGGGGACACCGCTAACGAGCAGTACTTC. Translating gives CASSLSGDTANEQYF.